The rows below give T cell receptor beta chains drawn from one sample of a study of T cells in Graves' hyperthyroidism and ophthalmopathy. TCRdb re-called the multiplex PCR reads through MiXCR, storing one row per CDR3 protein. The profile shows 650,000 to 700,000 distinct CDR3 sequences, 15% to 20% of them singletons. Source material: blood. The receptors were gathered from a man aged 45 to 65 with Graves' hyperthyroidism. CDR3s include the opening cysteine and the closing phenylalanine or tryptophan. The D gene is left open where the match is weak. The listing skips clone size in some rows; elsewhere it reads once, few, many or a size class.

D gene: -; V gene: TRBV2; clone size: -; J gene: TRBJ1-1; CDR3 DNA: TGTGCCAGCAGTCTTAAGGGGCAGACGAACACTGAAGCTTTCTTT; CDR3 protein: CASSLKGQTNTEAFF
D gene: TRBD2; V gene: TRBV12-3/TRBV12-4; clone size: few; J gene: TRBJ2-4; CDR3 DNA: TGTGCCAGCAGTTTATCGGTTGGTGGCGGGAGGGCCGGAGTCCGACAACCTAAAAACATTCAGTACTTC; CDR3 protein: CASSLSVGGGRAGVRQPKNIQYF
D gene: -; V gene: TRBV7-3; clone size: few; J gene: TRBJ1-1; CDR3 DNA: TGTGCCAGCAGCGTCTCCGGGAACACTGAAGCTTTCTTT; CDR3 protein: CASSVSGNTEAFF
D gene: -; V gene: TRBV19; clone size: -; J gene: TRBJ1-5; CDR3 DNA: TGTGCCAGTAGCGGGCCTCGGGGAGGCAATCAGCCCCAGCATTTT; CDR3 protein: CASSGPRGGNQPQHF
D gene: -; V gene: TRBV7-3; clone size: many; J gene: TRBJ2-7; CDR3 DNA: TGTGCCAGCACCCCCCAGGGTGCCGAGCAGTACTTC; CDR3 protein: CASTPQGAEQYF
D gene: -; V gene: TRBV3-1; clone size: many; J gene: TRBJ1-1; CDR3 DNA: TGTGCCAGCAGCCAGAGGGGAGCTGAAGCTTTCTTT; CDR3 protein: CASSQRGAEAFF
D gene: -; V gene: TRBV14; clone size: many; J gene: TRBJ2-2; CDR3 DNA: TGTGCCAGCAGCCAAGATCAAGGAGCGTGGCCCGGGGAGCTGTTTTTT; CDR3 protein: CASSQDQGAWPGELFF
D gene: -; V gene: TRBV7-2; clone size: -; J gene: TRBJ2-7; CDR3 DNA: TGTGCCAGCAGCTTACAGGGGACCGCATCCTACGAGCAGTACTTC; CDR3 protein: CASSLQGTASYEQYF
D gene: -; V gene: TRBV28; clone size: many; J gene: TRBJ1-2; CDR3 DNA: TGTGCCAGCAGCTTACCCCGGTTTTATGGCTACACCTTC; CDR3 protein: CASSLPRFYGYTF
D gene: -; V gene: TRBV2; clone size: many; J gene: TRBJ2-5; CDR3 DNA: TGTGCCAGCAGTCCACAGAGTCAAGAGACCCAGTACTTC; CDR3 protein: CASSPQSQETQYF
D gene: -; V gene: TRBV9; clone size: -; J gene: TRBJ2-2; CDR3 DNA: TGTGCCAGCAGCGTAGGGGCCGGGATGAACACCGGGGAGCTGTTTTTT; CDR3 protein: CASSVGAGMNTGELFF
D gene: -; V gene: TRBV27; clone size: many; J gene: TRBJ2-3; CDR3 DNA: TGTGCCAGCAGCCTCCAGGATAACACAGATACGCAGTATTTT; CDR3 protein: CASSLQDNTDTQYF
D gene: -; V gene: TRBV3-1; clone size: few; J gene: TRBJ2-1; CDR3 DNA: TGTGCCAGCAGCCCACGTGGTCAGTCGGAGCAGTTCTTC; CDR3 protein: CASSPRGQSEQFF
D gene: -; V gene: TRBV28; clone size: many; J gene: TRBJ1-5; CDR3 DNA: TGTGCCAGCCGGGTACAGGGCGGGGGCAATCAGCCCCAGCATTTT; CDR3 protein: CASRVQGGGNQPQHF
D gene: -; V gene: TRBV30; clone size: -; J gene: TRBJ2-5; CDR3 DNA: TGTGCCTGGAGTGTACGTCCGTCGGGCCAAGAGACCCAGTACTTC; CDR3 protein: CAWSVRPSGQETQYF
D gene: -; V gene: TRBV12-3/TRBV12-4; clone size: many; J gene: TRBJ2-2; CDR3 DNA: TGTGCCAGCACCCCAGGACAGATGAACACCGGGGAGCTGTTTTTT; CDR3 protein: CASTPGQMNTGELFF
D gene: -; V gene: TRBV18; clone size: few; J gene: TRBJ1-2; CDR3 DNA: TGTGCCAGCTCATCAAGATCAGCCTGGGCTAACTATGGCTACACCTTC; CDR3 protein: CASSSRSAWANYGYTF
D gene: -; V gene: TRBV27; clone size: many; J gene: TRBJ2-2; CDR3 DNA: TGTGCCAGCAGTTTAGGGCGCGCAACCGGGGAGCTGTTTTTT; CDR3 protein: CASSLGRATGELFF
D gene: TRBD2; V gene: TRBV5-1; clone size: few; J gene: TRBJ2-7; CDR3 DNA: TGCGCCAGCAGCTTCGCGGGGGACTCCTACGAGCAGTACTTC; CDR3 protein: CASSFAGDSYEQYF
D gene: TRBD2; V gene: TRBV28; clone size: few; J gene: TRBJ2-1; CDR3 DNA: TGTGCCAGCAGCCTAGCGGGAGGGTTGAAGCATGAGCAGTTCTTC; CDR3 protein: CASSLAGGLKHEQFF
D gene: TRBD2; V gene: TRBV20-1; clone size: many; J gene: TRBJ2-5; CDR3 DNA: TGCAGTGCCCCACCCAGCGGGAGGGCCGGTGAGACCCAGTACTTC; CDR3 protein: CSAPPSGRAGETQYF
D gene: -; V gene: TRBV3-1; clone size: few; J gene: TRBJ2-7; CDR3 DNA: TGTGCCAGCAGCCAAGAGGCTGGAGTGTACGAGCAGTACTTC; CDR3 protein: CASSQEAGVYEQYF
D gene: TRBD1; V gene: TRBV15; clone size: few; J gene: TRBJ1-2; CDR3 DNA: TGTGCCACCAGCAGAGATATCGGGACAGGGGGCTTCGGCTACACCTTC; CDR3 protein: CATSRDIGTGGFGYTF
D gene: -; V gene: TRBV19; clone size: many; J gene: TRBJ1-2; CDR3 DNA: TGTGCCAGTAATACTCGACAGGCCTATGGCTACACCTTC; CDR3 protein: CASNTRQAYGYTF
D gene: TRBD1; V gene: TRBV30; clone size: -; J gene: TRBJ1-1; CDR3 DNA: TGTGCCTGGAGCCCTACAGGGGTAATGAACACTGAAGCTTTCTTT; CDR3 protein: CAWSPTGVMNTEAFF
D gene: -; V gene: TRBV11-2; clone size: many; J gene: TRBJ2-3; CDR3 DNA: TGTGCCAGCAGCTTAGATTATGCCAGGCGAGAAGATACGCAGTATTTT; CDR3 protein: CASSLDYARREDTQYF
D gene: -; V gene: TRBV12-3/TRBV12-4; clone size: many; J gene: TRBJ1-2; CDR3 DNA: TGTGCCAGCAGTTTACAGGGTGACACGGGAGGCTACACCTTC; CDR3 protein: CASSLQGDTGGYTF